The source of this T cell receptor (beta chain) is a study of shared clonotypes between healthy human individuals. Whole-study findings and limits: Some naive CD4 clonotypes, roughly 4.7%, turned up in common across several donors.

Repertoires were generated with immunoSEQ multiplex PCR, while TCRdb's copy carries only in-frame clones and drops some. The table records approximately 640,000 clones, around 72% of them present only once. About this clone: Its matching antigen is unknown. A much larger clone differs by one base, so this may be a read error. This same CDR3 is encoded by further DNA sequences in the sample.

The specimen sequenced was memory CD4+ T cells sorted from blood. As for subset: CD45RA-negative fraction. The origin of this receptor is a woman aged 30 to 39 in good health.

The CDR3: CASSLANEQFF. For the CDR3, the DNA is TGTGCCAGCAGCTTAGCCAATGAGCAGTTCTTC. The chain recombines TRBV7-9 with TRBJ2-1; D remains unclear. CDR1 and CDR2 (germline): SEHNR, FQNEAQ (reference sequence). The CDR3 runs 11 residues. Between the trimmed V and J ends, which lost 0 bases and 6 bases, there was a span of 0 bases. Based on the CDR3 plus reference TRBV7-9 and TRBJ2-1, the full variable domain is DTGVSQNPRHKITKRGQNVTFRCDPISEHNRLYWYRQTLGQGPEFLTYFQNEAQLEKSRLLSDRFSAERPKGSFSTLEIQRTEQGDSAMYLCASSLANEQFFGPGTRLTVL.